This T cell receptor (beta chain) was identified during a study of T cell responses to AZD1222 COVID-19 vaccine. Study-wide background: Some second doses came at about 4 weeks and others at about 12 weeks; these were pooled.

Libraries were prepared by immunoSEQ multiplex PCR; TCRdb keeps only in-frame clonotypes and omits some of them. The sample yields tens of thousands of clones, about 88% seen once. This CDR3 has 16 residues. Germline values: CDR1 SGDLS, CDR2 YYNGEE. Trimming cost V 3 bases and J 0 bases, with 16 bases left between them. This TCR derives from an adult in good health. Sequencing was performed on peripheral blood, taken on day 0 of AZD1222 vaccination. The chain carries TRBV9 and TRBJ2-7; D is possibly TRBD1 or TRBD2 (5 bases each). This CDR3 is CASSASGTESSYEQYF. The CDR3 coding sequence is TGTGCCAGCAGCGCTTCCGGGACCGAGAGCTCCTACGAGCAGTACTTC.